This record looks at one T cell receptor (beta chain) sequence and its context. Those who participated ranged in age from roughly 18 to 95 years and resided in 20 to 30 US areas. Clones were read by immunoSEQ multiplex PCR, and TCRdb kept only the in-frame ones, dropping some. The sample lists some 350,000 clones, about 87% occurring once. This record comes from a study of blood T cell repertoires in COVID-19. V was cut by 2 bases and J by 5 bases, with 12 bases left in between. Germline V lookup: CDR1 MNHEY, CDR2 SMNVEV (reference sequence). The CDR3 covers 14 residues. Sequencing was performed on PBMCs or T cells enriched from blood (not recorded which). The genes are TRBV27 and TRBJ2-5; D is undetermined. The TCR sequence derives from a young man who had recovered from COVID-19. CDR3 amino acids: CASSLGGGRETQYF. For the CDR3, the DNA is TGTGCCAGCAGTTTAGGTGGCGGCCGGGAGACCCAGTACTTC.